A selection of T cell receptor beta chains follows, all from one sample in a study of cytomegalovirus exposure and HLA in healthy donors. Sequencing was performed with immunoSEQ multiplex PCR; in TCRdb, only in-frame clones are kept and a portion is missing. This sample has over 150,000 clones, with roughly 79% found just once. Input material: PBMCs. These receptors originate from a male donor in good health and CMV-seronegative. The CDR3 runs from the conserved cysteine through the conserved F or W. A D gene is named only where the DNA matches it firmly. Clone size is not always given. Where it is, it says once, few, many or a class for expanded clones.

clone_size d_call j_call v_call cdr3_aa cdr3_nt
NA NA TRBJ2-7 TRBV29-1 CSVDVLSGNEQYF TGCAGCGTTGACGTCCTTTCCGGTAACGAGCAGTACTTC
NA NA TRBJ2-3 TRBV5-1 CASSLVTGGTDTQYF TGCGCCAGCAGCTTGGTGACAGGTGGGACAGATACGCAGTATTTT
few NA TRBJ1-3 TRBV2 CASSESPHHFSGNTIYF TGTGCCAGCAGTGAATCCCCCCACCACTTCTCTGGAAACACCATATATTTT
NA NA TRBJ2-6 TRBV7-9 CASAPRGTSSGANVLTF TGTGCCAGCGCCCCCCGGGGTACCTCGTCTGGGGCCAACGTCCTGACTTTC
few NA TRBJ1-5 TRBV30 CAWSGTDSNQPQHF TGTGCCTGGAGTGGGACAGATAGCAATCAGCCCCAGCATTTT
NA TRBD1 TRBJ1-5 TRBV6-6 CASSEGQGHQPQHF TGTGCCAGCAGTGAGGGACAGGGCCATCAGCCCCAGCATTTT
NA NA TRBJ1-5 TRBV29-1 CSVGAYSNQPQHF TGCAGCGTGGGGGCCTATAGCAATCAGCCCCAGCATTTT
NA NA TRBJ1-1 TRBV30 CAWSEAQNTEAFF TGTGCCTGGAGTGAAGCTCAGAACACTGAAGCTTTCTTT
NA TRBD2 TRBJ2-2 TRBV6-8 CASSYPASGGAKVPGELFF TGTGCCAGCAGTTACCCGGCTAGCGGGGGGGCCAAGGTTCCCGGGGAGCTGTTTTTT
NA NA TRBJ2-1 TRBV15 CATSTTRVPNNEQFF TGTGCCACCAGCACGACTCGAGTCCCAAACAATGAGCAGTTCTTC
NA NA TRBJ1-1 TRBV6-5 CASLPRTGGTTEAFF TGTGCCAGCCTTCCCAGGACGGGGGGCACGACTGAAGCTTTCTTT
NA NA TRBJ2-7 TRBV4-1 CASSQATGNEQYF TGCGCCAGCAGCCAAGCGACGGGGAACGAGCAGTACTTC
once NA TRBJ1-5 TRBV19 CASSISVGLLFYSNQPQHF TGTGCCAGTAGTATATCGGTGGGACTCTTATTTTATAGCAATCAGCCCCAGCATTTT
few NA TRBJ1-2 TRBV18 CASSQGRAYGYTF TGTGCCAGCTCCCAGGGCAGGGCCTATGGCTACACCTTC
NA TRBD2 TRBJ2-1 TRBV5-4 CASSPTSGDYNEQFF TGTGCCAGCAGTCCGACTAGCGGAGATTACAATGAGCAGTTCTTC
NA NA TRBJ1-5 TRBV15 CATSLHREGNQPQHF TGTGCCACCAGCCTTCATCGGGAGGGAAATCAGCCCCAGCATTTT
NA NA TRBJ1-1 TRBV11-3 CASSLGRTEAFF TGTGCCAGCAGCTTAGGGAGGACTGAAGCTTTCTTT
NA TRBD1 TRBJ1-1 TRBV6-5 CASRPQQGRLPEAFF TGTGCCAGCAGGCCTCAACAGGGGAGATTGCCTGAAGCTTTCTTT
NA NA TRBJ2-7 TRBV2 CASSADRRTAYEQYF TGTGCCAGCAGTGCAGACAGACGCACGGCCTACGAGCAGTACTTC
once TRBD2 TRBJ2-3 TRBV9 CASSPGRSTDTQYF TGTGCCAGCAGCCCCGGGAGGAGCACAGATACGCAGTATTTT
NA NA TRBJ2-1 TRBV4-2 CASSQEGQQYNEQFF TGTGCCAGCAGCCAAGAAGGACAGCAATACAATGAGCAGTTCTTC
NA NA TRBJ2-1 TRBV7-3 CASSFLDENEQFF TGTGCCAGCAGCTTCCTAGACGAGAATGAGCAGTTCTTC
NA NA TRBJ1-3 TRBV5-1 CASSRGSSGNTIYF TGCGCCAGCAGCCGGGGGAGCTCTGGAAACACCATATATTTT
NA NA TRBJ1-1 TRBV5-1 CASSPAGTHNTEAFF TGCGCCAGCAGCCCGGCCGGGACACACAACACTGAAGCTTTCTTT
few NA TRBJ1-1 TRBV6-5 CASSWGGGAPNTEAFF TGTGCCAGCAGTTGGGGTGGGGGGGCTCCGAACACTGAAGCTTTCTTT
NA NA TRBJ1-1 TRBV7-9 CASSLDRAGAEAFF TGTGCCAGCAGCTTAGACAGGGCGGGAGCTGAAGCTTTCTTT
NA NA TRBJ1-1 TRBV11-3 CASSFSGNTEAFF TGTGCCAGCAGCTTTTCGGGGAACACTGAAGCTTTCTTT
NA NA TRBJ1-5 TRBV28 CASSLFQGSNQPQHF TGTGCCAGCAGTTTATTCCAGGGTAGCAATCAGCCCCAGCATTTT
NA TRBD2 TRBJ2-3 TRBV9 CASSGGTSGRSDTQYF TGTGCCAGCAGCGGGGGGACTAGCGGGAGATCAGATACGCAGTATTTT